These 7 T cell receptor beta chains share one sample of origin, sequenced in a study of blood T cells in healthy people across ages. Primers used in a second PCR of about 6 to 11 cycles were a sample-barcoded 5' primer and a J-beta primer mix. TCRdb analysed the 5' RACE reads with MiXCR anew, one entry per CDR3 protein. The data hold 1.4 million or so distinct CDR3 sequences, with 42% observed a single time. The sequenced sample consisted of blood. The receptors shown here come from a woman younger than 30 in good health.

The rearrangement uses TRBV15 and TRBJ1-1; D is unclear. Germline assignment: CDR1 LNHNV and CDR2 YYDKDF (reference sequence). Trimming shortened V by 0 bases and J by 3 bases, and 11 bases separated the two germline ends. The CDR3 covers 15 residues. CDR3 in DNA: TGTGCCACCAGCAGAGATCAGGCAGGAGACACTGAAGCTTTCTTT. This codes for CATSRDQAGDTEAFF.

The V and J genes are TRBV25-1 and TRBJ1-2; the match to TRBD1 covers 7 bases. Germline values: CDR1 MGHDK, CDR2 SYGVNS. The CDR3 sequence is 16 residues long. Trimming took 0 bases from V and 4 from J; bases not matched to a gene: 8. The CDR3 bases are TGTGCCAGCAGTGAATACTATCACAGGGGCGGCTATGGCTACACCTTC. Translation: CASSEYYHRGGYGYTF.

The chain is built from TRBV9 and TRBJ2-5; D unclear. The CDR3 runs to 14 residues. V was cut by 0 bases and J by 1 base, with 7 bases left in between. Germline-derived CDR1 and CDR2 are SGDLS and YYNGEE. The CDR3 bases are TGTGCCAGCAGCGTAGGTACATCCCAAGAGACCCAGTACTTC. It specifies CASSVGTSQETQYF.

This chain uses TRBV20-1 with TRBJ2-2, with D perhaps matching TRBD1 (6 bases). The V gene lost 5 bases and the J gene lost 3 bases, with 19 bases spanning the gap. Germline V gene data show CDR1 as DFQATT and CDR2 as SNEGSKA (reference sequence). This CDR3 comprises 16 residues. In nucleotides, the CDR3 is TGCAGTGCTCACTCTTACAGGGTTTCGGACACCGGGGAGCTGTTTTTT. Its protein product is CSAHSYRVSDTGELFF.

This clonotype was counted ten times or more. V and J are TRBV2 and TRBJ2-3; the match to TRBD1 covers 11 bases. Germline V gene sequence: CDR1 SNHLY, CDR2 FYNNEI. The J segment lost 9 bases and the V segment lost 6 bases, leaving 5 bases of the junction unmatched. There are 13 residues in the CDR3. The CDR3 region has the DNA TGTGCCAGCAGCACCGGACAGGGGGCAACGCAGTATTTT. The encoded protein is CASSTGQGATQYF.

CDR3 sequence: CASKILQGRRETQYF. DNA for the CDR3: TGTGCCAGCAAGATCCTTCAGGGGAGGCGAGAGACCCAGTACTTC. V is TRBV7-6 and J is TRBJ2-5; D possibly matches TRBD1 or TRBD2 (6 bases each). The CDR3 has 15 residues. V lost 7 bases, J lost 4 bases, and 19 bases lay in between. CDR1 and CDR2 (germline): SGHVS, FNYEAQ.

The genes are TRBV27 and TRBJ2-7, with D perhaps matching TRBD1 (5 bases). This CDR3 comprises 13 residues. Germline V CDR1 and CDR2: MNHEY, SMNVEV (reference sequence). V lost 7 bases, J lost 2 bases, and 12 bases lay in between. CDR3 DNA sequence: TGTGCCAGCAAACAGGACGGAGCCTACGAGCAGTACTTC. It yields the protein CASKQDGAYEQYF.